The clone carrying this T cell receptor beta chain showed up just a few times. Six healthy women, forming three identical twin pairs, donated samples. The sample originates from a study of identical twins' blood T cells. TCR cDNA libraries were made from RNA using a previously described, modified protocol. In the source study's methods: Each library had 2.2 to 3.6 million CDR3 reads and about 90,000 to nearly 500,000 clonotypes. TCRdb independently ran MiXCR on the 5' RACE reads; one entry per CDR3 protein. TCRdb's processing, not the study's, gives the V and J calls here. The sample contains 300,000 to 450,000 distinct CDR3 sequences, about 28% of which appear only once. This receptor was obtained from a woman between 18 and 55 years old in good health. Sample: PBMCs.

As DNA, the CDR3 is TGTGCCAGCAGACGACAGTCGTCTCTTCAAGAGACCCAGTACTTC. Protein sequence: CASRRQSSLQETQYF. The chain uses TRBV12-3 or TRBV12-4 and TRBJ2-5, with a weak D call TRBD1 (5 bases). Trimming pared 6 bases from V and 2 bases from J, leaving 16 bases between. The length of the CDR3 is 15 residues.